This T cell receptor (beta chain) comes out of a study of T cells after yellow fever vaccination. With V trimmed by 2 bases and J by 5 bases, 10 bases remained unmatched. The CDR3 totals 17 residues. Germline V gene data show CDR1 as SGHNT and CDR2 as YYREEE (reference sequence). This clonotype was detected only a few times. Each CDR3 protein gets one entry after TCRdb re-called the 5' RACE reads with MiXCR. The data contain some 670,000 distinct CDR3 sequences, roughly an eighth of them singletons. The V and J genes are TRBV5-4 and TRBJ2-3; 11 bases fit TRBD2. The sequence was collected from a man younger than 40 who received the YFV17D yellow fever vaccine. The sequencing used PBMCs, collected on the day of the yellow fever booster vaccination. CDR3 DNA: TGTGCCAGCAGCTTCTGGATTAGCGGGAGGGCCCGAGATACGCAGTATTTT. It translates to CASSFWISGRARDTQYF. Looking up the rest from reference TRBV5-4 and TRBJ2-3 gives the full variable domain: ETGVTQSPTHLIKTRGQQVTLRCSSQSGHNTVSWYQQALGQGPQFIFQYYREEENGRGNFPPRFSGLQFPNYSSELNVNALELDDSALYLCASSFWISGRARDTQYFGPGTRLTVL.